This T cell receptor (beta chain) was documented in a study of blood T cell repertoires in COVID-19 (dated by TCRdb to the early 2020s). In the study overall: Samples from collaborators originated in the United States, Italy and Spain and spanned both the acute and convalescent phases of COVID-19. The prospective study material was composed of cDNA or gDNA derived from T cells, B-cell-depleted T cells, or PBMCs. Deeply sampled blood TCRbeta repertoires from subjects exposed to, actively infected with, or recovered from COVID-19 were included in the dataset. A freely available public database, intended as a resource for researchers studying the immune response to SARS-CoV-2, is where the repertoires were released. The samples were drawn from the first 160 participants of the ongoing ImmuneRACE study and from 1,254 subjects provided by 6 global collaborators. Sample metadata almost always included a de-identified subject ID, COVID-19 status, age in years and sex. Where available, HLA class I and class II types were obtained from metadata supplied by the sample provider rather than from assay-based typing.

In regard to this clone: Which antigen it targets is not known. No much larger clone exists at a distance of one base, and base qualities are not known.

Trimming costs V 2 bases and J 7 bases, and their ends lie 21 bases apart. Including cysteine and valine, the CDR3 has 16 amino acids. Solely the CDR3 DNA is kept, with 48 bases framed from the first base. CDR1 LNHDA and CDR2 SQIVND were looked up in the germline V gene (reference sequence). TCRbeta CDR3 regions were amplified from genomic DNA by means of the immunoSEQ Assay, a bias-controlled multiplex PCR. In the authors' own workflow: Within the assay, amplification of reference gene primers was used to estimate how many nucleated cells each sample contained. Sequence reads were collapsed and filtered to measure the absolute abundance of every unique TCRbeta CDR3 rearrangement. For each sample, productive Simpson clonality was calculated by taking the square root of Simpson's diversity index across productive rearrangements. TCRdb stores this immuneACCESS table with in-frame sequences only. Part of the clones is absent; in the studies checked, under half of the shortfall reflects unresolved V genes, and no reason is known for the rest. The D gene and trimming were derived from the DNA, and the V and J assignments and clone size from that table. This sample comprises 150,000 to 200,000 clones, roughly 77% of them detected only once. Of the sample, about a sixth falls within the top ten clones.

Enrolling through a virtual design, the prospective study's participants ranged in age from roughly 18 to 95 years and lived across some 22 United States geographic areas. To assign participants to cohorts, the prospective study relied on clinical history that participants themselves reported in a screening survey and a study questionnaire. Each participant in the prospective study had whole blood, serum and a nasopharyngeal or oropharyngeal swab collected by mobile phlebotomists. Prospective study participants could optionally give additional blood draws and questionnaires over an approximately 2-month period. Blood samples from the prospective study were shipped frozen or at room temperature prior to DNA extraction. Broad study findings and their caveats: Clinical and demographic metadata were provided uncurated, with the amount varying by source and participant.

This sequence originates from a woman aged 45-65 years with acute COVID-19. The sample consisted of PBMCs or T cells enriched from blood (not recorded which). Recombination joined TRBV19 with TRBJ2-7, and the D gene may be TRBD2, 6 bases matching. The CDR3 reads CASSIILDTGVWEQYV. The DNA sequence is given as TGTGCCAGTAGTATAATTCTAGACACGGGAGTCTGGGAGCAGTACGTC.